The clone carrying this T cell receptor beta chain turned up a few times. As yet, its antigen is unknown. This record comes from a study of naive and memory T cell subsets. The study's findings and limits: Naive repertoires, especially CD8, held a few larger clonotypes, possibly memory cells re-expressing CD45RA. TCR counts from RNA may reflect activation-linked expression changes.

Trimming shortened V by 2 bases and J by 1 base, and 5 bases separated the two germline ends. The germline gives CDR1 GTSNPN, CDR2 SVGIG (reference sequence). The CDR3 runs 13 residues. An equimolar mix of two oligonucleotides served as the beta constant-region primer for TRBC1 and TRBC2. Nested alpha and beta constant-region primers with the SP2 primer drove four PCR rounds on ligated cDNA. TCRdb re-called the UMI-ligation and nested PCR reads through MiXCR, storing one row per CDR3 protein. The sample gives roughly 100,000 distinct CDR3 sequences, 11% of which show up once; 0.13% is in the top ten.

Sequencing was done on a sample of naive CD4+ T cells from blood. The chain uses TRBV30 and TRBJ2-2; D remains unclear. The TCR originated in a human donor in good health. Here the CDR3 DNA reads TGTGCCTGGAGTTACGGGAACACCGGGGAGCTGTTTTTT. Translating gives CAWSYGNTGELFF.